This T cell receptor beta chain was sequenced during a study of vaccination and CD4 T cells after COVID-19. The Oncomine TCR Beta short-read assay was what sequenced the DNA obtained from cultured CD4+ T cells. Using its own MiXCR run on the PCR reads, TCRdb lists one record per CDR3 protein. The sample consists of 11,000 to 15,000 distinct CDR3 sequences, roughly 36% of them appearing once. The CDR3 consists of 17 residues. Looked up from germline, CDR1 is SGHVS and CDR2 is FQNEAQ. Unmatched junction bases numbered 4, after V lost 0 bases and J lost 0 bases. For this clonotype: Antigen: not known.

This sample's treatment: approximately 9-day PBMC culture with coronavirus spike peptide pools or control peptides (ViraFEST assay). This clonotype was sampled from a human donor with COVID-19. The sequencing input was cultured CD4+ T cells from blood. The rearrangement links TRBV7-8 to TRBJ2-3; 9 bases map to TRBD2. The CDR3 DNA follows: TGTGCCAGCAGCTTAGCGTCTAGCGGGGCTAGCACAGATACGCAGTATTTT. It codes for CASSLASSGASTDTQYF. Complete variable domain (other parts from reference TRBV7-8 and TRBJ2-3): GAGVSQSPRYKVAKRGQDVALRCDPISGHVSLFWYQQALGQGPEFLTYFQNEAQLDKSGLPSDRFFAERPEGSVSTLKIQRTQQEDSAVYLCASSLASSGASTDTQYFGPGTRLTVL.